The 9 T cell receptor beta chains presented below share a single source sample, sequenced in a study of blood T cell repertoires in COVID-19. TCRdb keeps only in-frame clones here, not all; method: immunoSEQ multiplex PCR. The sample has around 260,000 clones; over 65% are singletons. Sequencing input: peripheral blood. The receptors were sampled from a man in his sixties who had recovered from COVID-19.

The CDR3 sequence: CASRSTSGHLYYEQYF. The CDR3 nucleotides read TGTGCCAGCAGGTCGACTAGCGGGCATCTGTACTACGAGCAGTACTTC. The genes are TRBV6-4 and TRBJ2-7, with 10 bases identical to TRBD2. Germline loops: CDR1 MRHNA, CDR2 SNTAGT. This CDR3 comprises 16 residues. Trimming cost V 6 bases and J 3 bases; bases outside gene matches: 11.

The rearrangement joins TRBV7-6 to TRBJ2-2; unclear D gene. CDR3 length equals 15 residues. V was trimmed by 5 bases and J by 1 base, leaving 11 bases between them. The germline CDR1 and CDR2 sequences are SGHVS and FNYEAQ. CDR3 sequence (DNA): TGTGCCAGCAGCCCCGCAGAAGTGAACACCGGGGAGCTGTTTTTT. As protein: CASSPAEVNTGELFF.

The table lists this clone with a few counts. The V call is TRBV7-8, the J call TRBJ1-5, with D unresolved. V gave up 4 bases and J gave up 7 bases, with 11 bases separating them. The CDR3 spans 13 residues. CDR1 is SGHVS, CDR2 FQNEAQ, per germline. The CDR3 here is CASSSRRGQPQHF. DNA of the CDR3: TGTGCCAGCAGCTCCCGCCGCGGGCAGCCCCAGCATTTT.

The chain carries TRBV19 and TRBJ2-3; D may be TRBD2 (6 bases). CDR1 LNHDA and CDR2 SQIVND come from the germline V gene (reference sequence). Trimming cost V 9 bases and J 5 bases, with 24 bases left between them. The CDR3 sequence is 16 residues long. The CDR3 DNA reads as TGTGCCAGCCACCAAACGGGGGACTTAAGGGGAGATACGCAGTATTTT. Translating gives CASHQTGDLRGDTQYF.

The chain combines TRBV9 with TRBJ1-5; tentatively, D is TRBD1 (5 bases). The V end was cut by 3 bases, the J end by 5 bases, with 12 bases between. From germline, CDR1 is SGDLS and CDR2 YYNGEE. The CDR3 spans 14 residues. The CDR3 protein is CASSGWEGHQPQHF. The CDR3 bases are TGTGCCAGCAGCGGGTGGGAGGGACATCAGCCCCAGCATTTT.

This clone was recorded a few times. The same CDR3 arises from other DNA sequences in this sample as well. This chain joins TRBV6-1 and TRBJ1-6, with D possibly being TRBD1 (5 bases). The ends were cut back, 2 bases at V and 6 bases at J, with 8 bases in the middle. Germline V gene lookup returns CDR1 MNHNS and CDR2 SASEGT. The CDR3 totals 14 residues. In DNA, the CDR3 is TGTGCCAGCAGTGAACGACAGATTAATTCACCCCTCCACTTT. Amino acid sequence: CASSERQINSPLHF.

The gene calls are TRBV19 and TRBJ2-2, with 11 nucleotides matching TRBD2. This CDR3 comprises 15 residues. CDR1 is LNHDA, CDR2 SQIVND, per germline (reference sequence). Trimming removed 6 bases from V and 1 base from J; junction bases left unmatched: 1. The CDR3 DNA sequence: TGTGCCAGTAGCGGACTAGCGGGGAACACCGGGGAGCTGTTTTTT. Translation: CASSGLAGNTGELFF.

The DNA of the CDR3 is TGTGCCAGCAGCGTAGCACAGGGCGGGACAGATACGCAGTATTTT. Translation gives CASSVAQGGTDTQYF. This chain uses TRBV9 with TRBJ2-3; the D gene is possibly TRBD1 (6 bases). The CDR3 extends over 15 amino acids. The V gene's germline CDR1 is SGDLS and CDR2 YYNGEE. V lost 0 bases and J 3 bases, leaving 11 bases between the germline ends.

V is TRBV6-1 and J is TRBJ2-7, with TRBD2 matching over 12 bases. The J segment lost 2 bases and the V segment lost 1 base, leaving 3 bases of the junction unmatched. CDR3 size: 16 residues. Germline-derived CDR1 and CDR2 are MNHNS and SASEGT. The CDR3, as DNA: TGTGCCAGCAGTGAAGGCCGACTAGCGGGAGCCTACGAGCAGTACTTC. It translates to CASSEGRLAGAYEQYF.